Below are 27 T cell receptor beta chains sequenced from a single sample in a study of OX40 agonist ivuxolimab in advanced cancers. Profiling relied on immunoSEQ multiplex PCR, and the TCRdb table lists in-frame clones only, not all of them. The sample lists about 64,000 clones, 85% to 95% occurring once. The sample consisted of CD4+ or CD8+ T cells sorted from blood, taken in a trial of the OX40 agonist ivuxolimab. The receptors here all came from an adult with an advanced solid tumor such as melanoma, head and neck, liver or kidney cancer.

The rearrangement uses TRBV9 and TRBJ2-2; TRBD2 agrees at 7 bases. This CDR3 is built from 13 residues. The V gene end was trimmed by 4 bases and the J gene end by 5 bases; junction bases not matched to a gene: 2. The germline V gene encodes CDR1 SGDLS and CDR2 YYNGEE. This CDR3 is CASSRTSTGELFF. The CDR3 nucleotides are TGTGCCAGCAGCCGGACTAGTACCGGGGAGCTGTTTTTT.

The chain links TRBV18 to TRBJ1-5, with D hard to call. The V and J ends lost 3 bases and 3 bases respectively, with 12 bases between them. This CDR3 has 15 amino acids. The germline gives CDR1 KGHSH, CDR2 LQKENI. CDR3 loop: CASSPVPGDNQPQHF. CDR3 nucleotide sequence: TGTGCCAGCTCACCCGTCCCCGGGGACAATCAGCCCCAGCATTTT.

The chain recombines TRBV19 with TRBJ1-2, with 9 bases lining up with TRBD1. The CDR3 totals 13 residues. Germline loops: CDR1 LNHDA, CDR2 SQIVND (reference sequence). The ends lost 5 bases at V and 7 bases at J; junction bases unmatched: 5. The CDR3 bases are TGTGCCAGTAGTGTACAGGGGGCGAGTGGCTACACCTTC. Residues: CASSVQGASGYTF.

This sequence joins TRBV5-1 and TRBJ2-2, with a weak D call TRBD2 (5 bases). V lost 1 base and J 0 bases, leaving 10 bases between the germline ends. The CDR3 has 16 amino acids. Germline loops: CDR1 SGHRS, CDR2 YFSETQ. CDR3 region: CASSLLAGANTGELFF. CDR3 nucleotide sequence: TGCGCCAGCAGCTTGTTGGCGGGCGCGAACACCGGGGAGCTGTTTTTT.

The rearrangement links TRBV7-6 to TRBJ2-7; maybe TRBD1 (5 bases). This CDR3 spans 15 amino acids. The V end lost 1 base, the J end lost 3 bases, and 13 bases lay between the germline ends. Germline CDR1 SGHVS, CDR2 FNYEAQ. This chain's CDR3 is CASSLGVDKVYEQYF. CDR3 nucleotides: TGTGCCAGCAGCTTAGGCGTGGACAAGGTCTACGAGCAGTACTTC.

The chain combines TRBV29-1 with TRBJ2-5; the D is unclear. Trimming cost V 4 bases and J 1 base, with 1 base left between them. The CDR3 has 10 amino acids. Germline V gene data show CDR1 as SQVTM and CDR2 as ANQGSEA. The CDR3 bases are TGCAGCGTTGCCCAAGAGACCCAGTACTTC. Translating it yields CSVAQETQYF.

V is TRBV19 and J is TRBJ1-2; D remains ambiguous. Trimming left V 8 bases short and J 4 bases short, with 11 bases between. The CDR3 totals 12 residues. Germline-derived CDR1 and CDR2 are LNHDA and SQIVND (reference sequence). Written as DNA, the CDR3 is TGTGCCAGTCGTTCCGAACCCTATGGCTACACCTTC. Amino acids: CASRSEPYGYTF.

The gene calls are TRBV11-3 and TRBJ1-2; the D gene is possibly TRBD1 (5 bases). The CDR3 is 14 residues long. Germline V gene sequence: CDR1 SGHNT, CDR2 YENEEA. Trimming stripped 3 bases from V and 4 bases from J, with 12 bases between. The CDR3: CASSLGVFVYGYTF. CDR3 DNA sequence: TGTGCCAGCAGCTTGGGGGTTTTTGTCTATGGCTACACCTTC.

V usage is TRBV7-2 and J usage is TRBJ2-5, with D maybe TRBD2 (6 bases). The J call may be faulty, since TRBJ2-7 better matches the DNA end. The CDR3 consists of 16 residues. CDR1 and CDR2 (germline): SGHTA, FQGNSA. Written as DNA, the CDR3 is TGTGCCAGCAGCCAACGGCGGGGAAAGAGCTCCTACGAGCAGTACTTC. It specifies CASSQRRGKSSYEQYF.

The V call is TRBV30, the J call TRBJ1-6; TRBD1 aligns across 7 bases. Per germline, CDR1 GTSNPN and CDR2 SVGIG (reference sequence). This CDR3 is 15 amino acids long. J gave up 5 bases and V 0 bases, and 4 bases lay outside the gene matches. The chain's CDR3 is CAWSVTGVNNSPLHF. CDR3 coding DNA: TGTGCCTGGAGTGTAACAGGGGTGAATAATTCACCCCTCCACTTT.

The CDR3, as DNA: TGTGCCAGCAGGCGTAACTATGGCTACACCTTC. Its translation is CASRRNYGYTF. J is TRBJ1-2 and V is TRBV6-5; D ambiguous. The CDR3 runs 11 residues. Germline CDR1 is MNHEY and CDR2 is SVGAGI. V was shortened by 6 bases and J by 1 base, with 3 bases between the two germline ends.

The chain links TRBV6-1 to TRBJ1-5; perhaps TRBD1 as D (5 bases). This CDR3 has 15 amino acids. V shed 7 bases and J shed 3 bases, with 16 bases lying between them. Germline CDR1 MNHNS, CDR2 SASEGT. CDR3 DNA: TGTGCCAGCAACAAGGGCCAAGGGGACAATCAGCCCCAGCATTTT. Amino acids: CASNKGQGDNQPQHF.

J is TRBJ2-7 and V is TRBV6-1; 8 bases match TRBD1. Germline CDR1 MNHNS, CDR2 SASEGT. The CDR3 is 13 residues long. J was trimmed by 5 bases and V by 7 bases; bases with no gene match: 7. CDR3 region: CASTTGQEHEQYF. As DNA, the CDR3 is TGTGCCAGCACCACGGGACAGGAACACGAGCAGTACTTC.

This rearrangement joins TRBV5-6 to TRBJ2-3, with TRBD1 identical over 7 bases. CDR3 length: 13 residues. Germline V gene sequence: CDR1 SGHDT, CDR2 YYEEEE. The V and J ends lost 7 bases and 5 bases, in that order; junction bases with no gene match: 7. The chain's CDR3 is CASVDRDKDTQYF. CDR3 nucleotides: TGTGCCAGCGTAGACAGGGACAAAGATACGCAGTATTTT.

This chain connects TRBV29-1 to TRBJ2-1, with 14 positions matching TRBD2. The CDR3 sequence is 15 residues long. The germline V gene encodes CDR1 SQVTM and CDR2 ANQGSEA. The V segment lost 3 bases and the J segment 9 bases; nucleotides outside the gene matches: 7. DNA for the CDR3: TGCAGCGTTGACCCCGGGACTAGCGGGAGAGGTGAGCAGTTCTTC. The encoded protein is CSVDPGTSGRGEQFF.

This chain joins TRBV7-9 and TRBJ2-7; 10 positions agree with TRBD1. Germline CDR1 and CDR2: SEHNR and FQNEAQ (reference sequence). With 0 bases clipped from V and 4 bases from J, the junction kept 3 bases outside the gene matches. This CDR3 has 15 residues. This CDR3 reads CASSLARTGGYEQYF. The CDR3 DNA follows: TGTGCCAGCAGCTTAGCTCGGACAGGGGGTTACGAGCAGTACTTC.

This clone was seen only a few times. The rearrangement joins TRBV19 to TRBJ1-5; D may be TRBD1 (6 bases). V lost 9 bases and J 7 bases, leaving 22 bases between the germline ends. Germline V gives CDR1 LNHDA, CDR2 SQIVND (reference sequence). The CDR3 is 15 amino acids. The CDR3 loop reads CASRVPLGGGQPQHF. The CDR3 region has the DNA TGTGCCAGCAGGGTCCCGCTAGGGGGAGGGCAGCCCCAGCATTTT.

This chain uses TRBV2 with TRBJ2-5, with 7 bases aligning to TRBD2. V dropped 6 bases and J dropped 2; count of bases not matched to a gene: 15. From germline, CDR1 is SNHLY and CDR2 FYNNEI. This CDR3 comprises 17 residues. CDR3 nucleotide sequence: TGTGCCAGCAGGATCCGTAAGGGGCCCGGGGGGCAAGAGACCCAGTACTTC. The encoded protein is CASRIRKGPGGQETQYF. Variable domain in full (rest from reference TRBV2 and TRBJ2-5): EPEVTQTPSHQVTQMGQEVILRCVPISNHLYFYWYRQILGQKVEFLVSFYNNEISEKSEIFDDQFSVERPDGSNFTLKIRSTKLEDSAMYFCASRIRKGPGGQETQYFGPGTRLLVL.

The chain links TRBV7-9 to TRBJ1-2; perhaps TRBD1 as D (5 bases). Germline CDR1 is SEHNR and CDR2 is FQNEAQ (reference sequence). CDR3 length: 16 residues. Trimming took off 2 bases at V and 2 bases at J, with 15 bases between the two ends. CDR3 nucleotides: TGTGCCAGCAGCTTATCAGGGACGGGAAAGAACTATGGCTACACCTTC. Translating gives CASSLSGTGKNYGYTF.

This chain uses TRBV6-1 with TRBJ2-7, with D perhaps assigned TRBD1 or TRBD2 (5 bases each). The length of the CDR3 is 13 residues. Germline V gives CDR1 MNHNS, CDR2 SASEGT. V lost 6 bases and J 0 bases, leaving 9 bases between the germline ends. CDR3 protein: CASSRDDSYEQYF. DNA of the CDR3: TGTGCCAGCAGCCGGGACGACTCCTACGAGCAGTACTTC.

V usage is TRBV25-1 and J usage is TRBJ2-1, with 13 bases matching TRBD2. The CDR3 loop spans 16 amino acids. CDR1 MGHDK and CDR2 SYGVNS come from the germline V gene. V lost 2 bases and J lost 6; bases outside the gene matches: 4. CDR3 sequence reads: CASSEPGLAGINEQFF. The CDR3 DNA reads TGTGCCAGCAGTGAACCGGGACTAGCGGGGATCAATGAGCAGTTCTTC. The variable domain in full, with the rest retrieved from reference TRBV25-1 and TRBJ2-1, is EADIYQTPRYLVIGTGKKITLECSQTMGHDKMYWYQQDPGMELHLIHYSYGVNSTEKGDLSSESTVSRIRTEHFPLTLESARPSHTSQYLCASSEPGLAGINEQFFGPGTRLTVL.

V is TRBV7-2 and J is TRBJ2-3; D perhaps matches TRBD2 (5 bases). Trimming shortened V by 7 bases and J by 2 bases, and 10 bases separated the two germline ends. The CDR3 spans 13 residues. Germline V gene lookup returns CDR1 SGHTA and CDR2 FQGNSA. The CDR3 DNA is TGTGCCAGCACCGACTATCTCACAGATACGCAGTATTTT. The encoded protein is CASTDYLTDTQYF.

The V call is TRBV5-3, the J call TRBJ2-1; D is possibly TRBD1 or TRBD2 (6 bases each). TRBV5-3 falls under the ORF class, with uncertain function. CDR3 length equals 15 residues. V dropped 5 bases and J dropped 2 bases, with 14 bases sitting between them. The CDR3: CARRGGRLTYNEQFF. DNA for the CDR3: TGTGCCAGAAGAGGGGGGCGGTTGACCTACAATGAGCAGTTCTTC.

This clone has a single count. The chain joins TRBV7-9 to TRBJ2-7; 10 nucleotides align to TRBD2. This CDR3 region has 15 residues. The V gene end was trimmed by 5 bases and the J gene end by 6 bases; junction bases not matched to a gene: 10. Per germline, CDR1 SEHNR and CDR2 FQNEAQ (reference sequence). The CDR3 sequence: CASSQHSGTSAEQYF. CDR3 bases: TGTGCCAGCAGCCAACACTCCGGGACTAGCGCCGAGCAGTACTTC.

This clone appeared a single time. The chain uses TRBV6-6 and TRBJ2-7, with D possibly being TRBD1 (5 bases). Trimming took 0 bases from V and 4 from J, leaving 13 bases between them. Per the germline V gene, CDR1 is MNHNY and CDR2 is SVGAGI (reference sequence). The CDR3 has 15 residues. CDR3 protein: CASSYSFRTPYEQYF. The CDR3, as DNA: TGTGCCAGCAGTTACTCGTTTAGGACACCGTACGAGCAGTACTTC.

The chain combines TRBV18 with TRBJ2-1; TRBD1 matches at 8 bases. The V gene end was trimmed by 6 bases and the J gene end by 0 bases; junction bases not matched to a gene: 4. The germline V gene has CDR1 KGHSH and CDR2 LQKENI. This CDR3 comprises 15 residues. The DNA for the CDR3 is TGTGCCAGCTCCCCCGGGACAGGCTCCTACAATGAGCAGTTCTTC. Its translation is CASSPGTGSYNEQFF.

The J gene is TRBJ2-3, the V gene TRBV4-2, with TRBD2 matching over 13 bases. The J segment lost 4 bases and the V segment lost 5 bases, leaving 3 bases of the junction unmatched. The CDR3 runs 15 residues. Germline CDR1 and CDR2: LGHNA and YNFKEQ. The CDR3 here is CASSTGLAGADTQYF. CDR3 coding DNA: TGTGCCAGCAGCACCGGACTAGCGGGAGCAGATACGCAGTATTTT.